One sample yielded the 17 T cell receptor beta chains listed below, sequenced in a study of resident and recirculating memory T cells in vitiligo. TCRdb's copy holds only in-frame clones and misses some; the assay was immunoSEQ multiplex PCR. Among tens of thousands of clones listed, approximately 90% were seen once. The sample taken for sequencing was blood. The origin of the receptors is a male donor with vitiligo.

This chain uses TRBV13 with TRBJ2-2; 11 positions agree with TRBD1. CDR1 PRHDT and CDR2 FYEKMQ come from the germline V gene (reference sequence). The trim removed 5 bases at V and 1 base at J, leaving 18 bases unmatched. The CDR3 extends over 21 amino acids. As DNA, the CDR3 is TGTGCCAGCAGCCTATTTGGTATAGGACAGGGGGCCAACGAGAACACCGGGGAGCTGTTTTTT. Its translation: CASSLFGIGQGANENTGELFF.

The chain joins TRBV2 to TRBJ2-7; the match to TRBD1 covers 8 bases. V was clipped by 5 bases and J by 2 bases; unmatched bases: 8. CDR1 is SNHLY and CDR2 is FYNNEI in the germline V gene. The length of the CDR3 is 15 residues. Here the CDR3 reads CASSPQTGATYEQYF. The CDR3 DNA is TGTGCCAGCAGTCCACAGACAGGGGCCACCTACGAGCAGTACTTC.

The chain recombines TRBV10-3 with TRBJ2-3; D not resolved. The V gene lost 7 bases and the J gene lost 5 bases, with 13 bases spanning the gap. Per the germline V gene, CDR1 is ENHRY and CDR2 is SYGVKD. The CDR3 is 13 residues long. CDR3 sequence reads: CAITGRSGDTQYF. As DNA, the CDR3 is TGTGCCATCACCGGCCGGAGTGGAGATACGCAGTATTTT.

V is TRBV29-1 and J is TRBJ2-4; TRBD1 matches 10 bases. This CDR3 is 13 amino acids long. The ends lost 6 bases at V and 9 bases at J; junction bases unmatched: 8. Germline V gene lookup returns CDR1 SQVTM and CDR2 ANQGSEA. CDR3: CSVPDRGETIQYF. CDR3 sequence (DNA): TGCAGCGTACCGGACAGGGGGGAAACCATTCAGTACTTC. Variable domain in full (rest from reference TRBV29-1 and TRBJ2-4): SAVISQKPSRDICQRGTSLTIQCQVDSQVTMMFWYRQQPGQSLTLIATANQGSEATYESGFVIDKFPISRPNLTFSTLTVSNMSPEDSSIYLCSVPDRGETIQYFGAGTRLSVL.

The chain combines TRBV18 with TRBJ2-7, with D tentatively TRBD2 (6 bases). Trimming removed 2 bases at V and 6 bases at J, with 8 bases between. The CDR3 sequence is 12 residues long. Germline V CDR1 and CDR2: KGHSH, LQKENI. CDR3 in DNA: TGTGCCAGCTCACCAGGAGGGCGCGAGCAGTACTTC. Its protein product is CASSPGGREQYF.

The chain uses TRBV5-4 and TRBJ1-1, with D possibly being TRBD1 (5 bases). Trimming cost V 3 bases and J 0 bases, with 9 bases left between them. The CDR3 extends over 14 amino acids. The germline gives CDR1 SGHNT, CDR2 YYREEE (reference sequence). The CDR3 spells CASSWGGLNTEAFF. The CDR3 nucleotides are TGTGCCAGCAGCTGGGGGGGATTGAACACTGAAGCTTTCTTT. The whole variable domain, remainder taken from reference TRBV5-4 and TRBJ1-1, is ETGVTQSPTHLIKTRGQQVTLRCSSQSGHNTVSWYQQALGQGPQFIFQYYREEENGRGNFPPRFSGLQFPNYSSELNVNALELDDSALYLCASSWGGLNTEAFFGQGTRLTVV.

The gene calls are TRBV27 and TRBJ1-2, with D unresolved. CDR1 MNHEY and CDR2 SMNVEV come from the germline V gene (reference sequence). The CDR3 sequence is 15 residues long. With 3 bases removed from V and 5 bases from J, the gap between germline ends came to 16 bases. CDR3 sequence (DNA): TGTGCCAGCAGTTTGACTCCGCTGGAACTGTATGGCTACACCTTC. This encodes CASSLTPLELYGYTF.

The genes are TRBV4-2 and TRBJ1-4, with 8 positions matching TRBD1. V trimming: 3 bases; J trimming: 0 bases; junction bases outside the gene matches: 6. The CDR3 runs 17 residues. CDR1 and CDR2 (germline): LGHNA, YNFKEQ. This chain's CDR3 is CASSHLGTGSTNEKLFF. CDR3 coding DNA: TGTGCCAGCAGCCACCTCGGGACAGGTTCAACTAATGAAAAACTGTTTTTT.

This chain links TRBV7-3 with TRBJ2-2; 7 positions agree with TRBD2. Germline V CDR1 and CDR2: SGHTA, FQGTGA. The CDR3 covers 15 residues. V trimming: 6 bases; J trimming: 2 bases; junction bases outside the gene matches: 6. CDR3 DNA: TGTGCCAGCAGGATCAGCGGGGCTAACACCGGGGAGCTGTTTTTT. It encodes CASRISGANTGELFF.

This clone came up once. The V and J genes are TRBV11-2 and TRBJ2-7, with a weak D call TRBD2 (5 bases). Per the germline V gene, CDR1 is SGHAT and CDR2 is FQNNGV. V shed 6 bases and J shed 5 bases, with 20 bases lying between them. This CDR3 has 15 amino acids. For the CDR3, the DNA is TGTGCCAGCAGACGCGGACTGTACAGCCCCAACGAGCAGTACTTC. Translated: CASRRGLYSPNEQYF.

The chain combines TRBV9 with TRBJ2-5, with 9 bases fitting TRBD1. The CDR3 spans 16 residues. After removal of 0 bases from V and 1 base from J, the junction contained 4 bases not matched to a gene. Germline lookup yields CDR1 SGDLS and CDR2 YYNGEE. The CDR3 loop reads CASSVGTGVIQETQYF. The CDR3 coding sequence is TGTGCCAGCAGCGTAGGGACAGGGGTTATCCAAGAGACCCAGTACTTC.

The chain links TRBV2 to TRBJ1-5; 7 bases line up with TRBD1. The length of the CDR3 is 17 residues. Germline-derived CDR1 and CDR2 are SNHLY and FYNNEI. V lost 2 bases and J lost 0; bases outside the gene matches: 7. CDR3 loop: CASSERDSQYSNQPQHF. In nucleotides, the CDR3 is TGTGCCAGCAGTGAACGGGACAGTCAATATAGCAATCAGCCCCAGCATTTT.

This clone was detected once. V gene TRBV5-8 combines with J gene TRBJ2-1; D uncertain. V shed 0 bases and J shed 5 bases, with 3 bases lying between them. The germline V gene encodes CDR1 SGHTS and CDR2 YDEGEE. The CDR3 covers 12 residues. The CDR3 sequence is CASSLEHNEQFF. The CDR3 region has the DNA TGTGCCAGCAGCTTGGAGCACAATGAGCAGTTCTTC. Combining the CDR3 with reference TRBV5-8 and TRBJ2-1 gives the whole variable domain EAGVTQSPTHLIKTRGQQATLRCSPISGHTSVYWYQQALGLGLQFLLWYDEGEERNRGNFPPRFSGRQFPNYSSELNVNALELEDSALYLCASSLEHNEQFFGPGTRLTVL.

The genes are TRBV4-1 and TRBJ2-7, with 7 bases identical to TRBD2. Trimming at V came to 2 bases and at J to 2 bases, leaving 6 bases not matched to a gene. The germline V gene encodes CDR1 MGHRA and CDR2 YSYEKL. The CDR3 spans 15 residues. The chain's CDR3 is CASSQRTGGPYEQYF. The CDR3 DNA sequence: TGCGCCAGCAGCCAAAGGACGGGAGGCCCCTACGAGCAGTACTTC.

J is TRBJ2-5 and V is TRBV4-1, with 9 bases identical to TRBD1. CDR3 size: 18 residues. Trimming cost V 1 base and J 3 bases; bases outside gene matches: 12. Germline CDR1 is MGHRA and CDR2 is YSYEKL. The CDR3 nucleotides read TGCGCCAGCAGCCAAGTCCAAACAGGGGGCGAGGAGAAAGAGACCCAGTACTTC. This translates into CASSQVQTGGEEKETQYF.

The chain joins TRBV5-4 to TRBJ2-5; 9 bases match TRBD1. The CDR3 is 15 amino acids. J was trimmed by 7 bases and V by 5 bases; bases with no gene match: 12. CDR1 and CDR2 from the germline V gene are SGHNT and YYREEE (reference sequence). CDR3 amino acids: CASRLQGQGVTTQYF. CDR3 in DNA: TGTGCCAGCAGGCTGCAGGGACAGGGAGTGACGACCCAGTACTTC.

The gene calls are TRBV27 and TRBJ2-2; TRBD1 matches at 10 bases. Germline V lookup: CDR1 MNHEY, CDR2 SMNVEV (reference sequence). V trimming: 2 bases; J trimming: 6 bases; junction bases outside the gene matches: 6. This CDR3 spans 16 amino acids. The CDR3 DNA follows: TGTGCCAGCAGTTTAAGAGGGACAGGGGTCCCCGGGGAGCTGTTTTTT. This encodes CASSLRGTGVPGELFF.